A single sample is the source of the 14 T cell receptor beta chains below, sequenced in a study of blood T cell repertoires in COVID-19. Sequencing was performed with immunoSEQ multiplex PCR; in TCRdb, only in-frame clones are kept and a portion is missing. There are tens of thousands of clones in the sample; about nine tenths occur only once, and about 22% lies in the top ten. The sample taken for sequencing was peripheral blood. Receptor source: a middle-aged man with active COVID-19.

This clone was observed a few times. The chain joins TRBV16 to TRBJ2-1, with TRBD1 matching over 11 bases. The CDR3 is 16 amino acids. From germline, CDR1 is KGHSY and CDR2 FQNENV. V gave up 0 bases and J gave up 9 bases; unmatched junction bases: 7. The CDR3 DNA reads TGTGCCAGCAGCCAATCGTTCGGACAGGGGGCCGGTGAGCAGTTCTTC. Protein sequence: CASSQSFGQGAGEQFF.

V gene TRBV20-1 combines with J gene TRBJ2-5; 7 bases fit TRBD2. V trimming: 5 bases; J trimming: 7 bases; junction bases outside the gene matches: 4. This CDR3 is 11 amino acids long. Germline CDR1 reads DFQATT; CDR2 reads SNEGSKA (reference sequence). The CDR3 DNA follows: TGCAGTGCTGGGGGGGGATCGACCCAGTACTTC. Translation gives CSAGGGSTQYF.

The genes are TRBV11-1 and TRBJ2-1; 7 nucleotides line up with TRBD2. V was pared by 5 bases and J by 4 bases, with 8 bases of the junction left unmatched. The V gene's germline CDR1 is SGHAT and CDR2 FQDESV (reference sequence). The CDR3 extends over 15 amino acids. The chain's CDR3 is CASSPWGGSYNEQFF. As DNA, the CDR3 is TGTGCCAGCAGCCCGTGGGGGGGATCTTACAATGAGCAGTTCTTC.

This rearrangement joins TRBV30 to TRBJ2-2, with TRBD2 matching over 7 bases. V was clipped by 7 bases and J by 4 bases; unmatched bases: 15. The CDR3 contains 16 residues. From germline, CDR1 is GTSNPN and CDR2 SVGIG (reference sequence). The chain's CDR3 is CAYIAWGRAGTGELFF. As DNA, the CDR3 is TGTGCCTACATAGCGTGGGGGAGGGCCGGCACCGGGGAGCTGTTTTTT.

The V gene is TRBV7-2, the J gene TRBJ1-1, with 8 bases aligning to TRBD1. Germline V lookup: CDR1 SGHTA, CDR2 FQGNSA. The V gene end was trimmed by 5 bases and the J gene end by 11 bases; junction bases not matched to a gene: 13. The CDR3 covers 14 residues. CDR3 bases: TGTGCCAGCAGCACCTCACAGGGGGTCCTTTCGGCTTTCTTT. It translates to CASSTSQGVLSAFF.

This chain joins TRBV18 and TRBJ2-4; 9 nucleotides line up with TRBD2. Germline-derived CDR1 and CDR2 are KGHSH and LQKENI. After removal of 6 bases from V and 5 bases from J, the junction contained 11 bases not matched to a gene. The CDR3 contains 16 residues. The CDR3, as DNA: TGTGCCAGCTCCTTGACCGGGACTAGCATCGAAAACATTCAGTACTTC. Translation: CASSLTGTSIENIQYF.

The V and J genes are TRBV4-1 and TRBJ2-7; TRBD1 might be the D (5 bases). Germline V gene data show CDR1 as MGHRA and CDR2 as YSYEKL. There are 14 residues in the CDR3. V lost 1 base and J lost 4, with 11 bases in between. The CDR3 bases are TGCGCCAGCAGCCAAGGGGGCCAGGGATACGAGCAGTACTTC. Translation gives CASSQGGQGYEQYF.

This chain's CDR3 is CASSYEDIQETQYF. CDR3 nucleotides: TGTGCCAGCAGTTACGAGGATATCCAAGAGACCCAGTACTTC. The chain couples TRBV6-6 to TRBJ2-5; D gene uncertain. Germline CDR1 and CDR2: MNHNY and SVGAGI (reference sequence). CDR3 length equals 14 residues. Between the trimmed V and J ends, which lost 2 bases and 1 base, there was a span of 8 bases.

A single count supports this clone. Different DNA sequences within this sample yield the same CDR3. The gene calls are TRBV15 and TRBJ1-5; 9 nucleotides align to TRBD1. CDR1 and CDR2 from the germline V gene are LNHNV and YYDKDF (reference sequence). This CDR3 comprises 14 residues. Trimming took 4 bases from V and 4 from J; bases not matched to a gene: 2. This chain's CDR3 is CATSIGQGNQPQHF. The CDR3 DNA follows: TGTGCCACCAGCATAGGACAGGGGAATCAGCCCCAGCATTTT.

The chain employs TRBV3-1 (or the pseudogene TRBV3-2) and TRBJ2-3; TRBD2 is a possible D gene (6 bases). Trimming stripped 3 bases from V and 5 bases from J, with 9 bases between. Germline V gene sequence: CDR1 LGHDT, CDR2 YNNKEL (reference sequence). The CDR3 extends over 13 amino acids. CDR3 in amino acids: CASSHLGGDTQYF. The CDR3 nucleotides are TGTGCCAGCAGCCACTTGGGGGGAGATACGCAGTATTTT.

The chain employs TRBV7-2 and TRBJ2-7; TRBD2 agrees at 7 bases. The CDR3 is 12 amino acids. Per germline, CDR1 SGHTA and CDR2 FQGNSA. V lost 3 bases to trimming and J lost 10 bases; unmatched junction nucleotides: 6. CDR3 in amino acids: CASSFDGRNQYF. CDR3 in DNA: TGTGCCAGCAGCTTCGACGGGAGGAACCAGTACTTC. Full variable domain (outside the CDR3, taken from reference TRBV7-2 and TRBJ2-7): GAGVSQSPSNKVTEKGKDVELRCDPISGHTALYWYRQSLGQGLEFLIYFQGNSAPDKSGLPSDRFSAERTGGSVSTLTIQRTQQEDSAVYLCASSFDGRNQYFGPGTRLTVT.

This clone was found once. The chain links TRBV2 to TRBJ2-1; TRBD2 is a possible D gene (5 bases). The CDR3 runs 14 residues. Germline loops: CDR1 SNHLY, CDR2 FYNNEI. Between the trimmed V and J ends, which lost 9 bases and 6 bases, there was a span of 18 bases. The CDR3 sequence: CARGKSAGLNEQFF. The CDR3 DNA sequence: TGTGCCAGAGGGAAGTCGGCGGGTCTCAATGAGCAGTTCTTC. Full variable domain (outside the CDR3, taken from reference TRBV2 and TRBJ2-1): EPEVTQTPSHQVTQMGQEVILRCVPISNHLYFYWYRQILGQKVEFLVSFYNNEISEKSEIFDDQFSVERPDGSNFTLKIRSTKLEDSAMYFCARGKSAGLNEQFFGPGTRLTVL.

The gene calls are TRBV7-3 and TRBJ2-5; 7 bases agree with TRBD1. Germline V gives CDR1 SGHTA, CDR2 FQGTGA. The CDR3 is made up of 16 amino acids. Trimming at V came to 0 bases and at J to 4 bases, leaving 8 bases not matched to a gene. The CDR3 nucleotides are TGTGCCAGCAGCTTAACGGGGGCGGCAGGGGGAGAGACCCAGTACTTC. Its protein product is CASSLTGAAGGETQYF.

This clone showed up just once. The CDR3 here is CASSVGQGGTDTQYF. CDR3 in DNA: TGTGCCAGCAGTGTGGGACAGGGGGGGACAGATACGCAGTATTTT. The V gene is TRBV28, the J gene TRBJ2-3; 11 bases map to TRBD1. CDR1 and CDR2 (germline): MDHEN, SYDVKM. After removal of 5 bases from V and 3 bases from J, the junction contained 4 bases not matched to a gene. The CDR3 is 15 residues long.